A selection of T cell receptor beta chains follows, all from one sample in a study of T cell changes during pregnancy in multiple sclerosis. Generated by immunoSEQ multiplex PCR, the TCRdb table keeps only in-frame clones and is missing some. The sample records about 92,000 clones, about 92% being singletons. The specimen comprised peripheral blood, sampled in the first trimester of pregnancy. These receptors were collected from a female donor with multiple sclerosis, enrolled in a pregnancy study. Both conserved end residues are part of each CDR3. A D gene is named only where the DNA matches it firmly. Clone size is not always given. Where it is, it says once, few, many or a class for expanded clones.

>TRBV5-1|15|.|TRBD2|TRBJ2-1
CASSLTGLDYNEQFF
TGCGCCAGCAGCTTGACGGGACTAGACTACAATGAGCAGTTCTTC
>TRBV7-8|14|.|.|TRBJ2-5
CASSLALTKETQYF
TGTGCCAGCAGCTTAGCTCTAACGAAAGAGACCCAGTACTTC
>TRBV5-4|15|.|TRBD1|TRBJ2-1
CASSFGTGIYNEQFF
TGTGCCAGCAGCTTCGGGACAGGGATTTACAATGAGCAGTTCTTC
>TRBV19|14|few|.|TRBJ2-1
CASSPALAPNEQFF
TGTGCCAGTAGTCCCGCTTTGGCCCCCAATGAGCAGTTCTTC
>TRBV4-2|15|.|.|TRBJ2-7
CASSQAAGQSYEQYF
TGTGCCAGCAGCCAAGCCGCCGGACAGTCCTACGAGCAGTACTTC
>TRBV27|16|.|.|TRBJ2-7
CASSLSRGPQGYEQYF
TGTGCCAGCAGTTTATCGAGAGGACCCCAGGGGTACGAGCAGTACTTC
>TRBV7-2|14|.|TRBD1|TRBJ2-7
CASSSRQGSYEQYF
TGTGCCAGCAGCTCTCGACAGGGCTCCTACGAGCAGTACTTC
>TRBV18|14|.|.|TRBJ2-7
CASSPPSDTYEQYF
TGTGCCAGCTCACCACCGTCCGACACCTACGAGCAGTACTTC
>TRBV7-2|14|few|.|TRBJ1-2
CASSLSQGIYGYTF
TGTGCCAGCAGCTTGTCACAGGGCATCTATGGCTACACCTTC
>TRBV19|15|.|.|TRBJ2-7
CASSIGPTGSYEQYF
TGTGCCAGTAGTATTGGGCCCACAGGGTCCTACGAGCAGTACTTC
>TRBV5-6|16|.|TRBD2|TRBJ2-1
CASSRALAGFYNEQFF
TGTGCCAGCAGCCGGGCACTAGCGGGCTTCTACAATGAGCAGTTCTTC
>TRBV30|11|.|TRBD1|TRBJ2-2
CAWGTAGELFF
TGTGCCTGGGGGACAGCCGGGGAGCTGTTTTTT
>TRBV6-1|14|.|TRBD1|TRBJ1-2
CASSEQTGVGGYTF
TGTGCCAGCAGTGAACAGACAGGGGTTGGCGGCTACACCTTC
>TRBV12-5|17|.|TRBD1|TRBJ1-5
CASGLATGGRGNQPQHF
TGTGCTAGTGGTTTGGCGACAGGGGGGAGGGGCAATCAGCCCCAGCATTTT
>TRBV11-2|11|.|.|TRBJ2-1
CASTVGSGSFF
.
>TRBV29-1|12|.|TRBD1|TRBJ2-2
CSGTGWSGELFF
TGCAGCGGGACAGGGTGGTCCGGGGAGCTGTTTTTT
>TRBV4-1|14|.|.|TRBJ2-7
CASSQAETGYEQYF
TGCGCCAGCAGCCAAGCGGAGACAGGCTACGAGCAGTACTTC
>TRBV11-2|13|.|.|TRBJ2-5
CASSTSLQETQYF
TGTGCCAGCAGCACTTCCTTACAAGAGACCCAGTACTTC
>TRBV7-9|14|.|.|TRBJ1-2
CASSLIGGVGGYTF
TGTGCCAGCAGCTTAATTGGGGGCGTCGGTGGCTACACCTTC
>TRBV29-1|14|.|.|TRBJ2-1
CSVDGGETYNEQFF
TGCAGCGTTGACGGCGGGGAAACCTACAATGAGCAGTTCTTC
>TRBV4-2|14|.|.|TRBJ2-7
CASSQPKGGYEQYF
TGTGCCAGCAGCCAACCCAAAGGAGGCTACGAGCAGTACTTC
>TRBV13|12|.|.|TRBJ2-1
CASSHPGNEQFF
TGTGCCAGCAGCCACCCGGGCAATGAGCAGTTCTTC
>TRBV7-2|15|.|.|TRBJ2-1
CASSYRGGTSNEQFF
TGTGCCAGCAGCTATCGGGGAGGAACCTCCAATGAGCAGTTCTTC
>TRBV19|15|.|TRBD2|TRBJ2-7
CASSPASGSVYEQYF
TGTGCCAGTAGTCCTGCTAGCGGGAGTGTATACGAGCAGTACTTC
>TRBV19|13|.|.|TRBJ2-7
CASGAGMGYEQYF
TGTGCCAGTGGCGCAGGGATGGGCTACGAGCAGTACTTC
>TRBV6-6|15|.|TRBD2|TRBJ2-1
CASSLLAGVPNEQFF
TGTGCCAGCAGTCTACTAGCGGGGGTCCCCAATGAGCAGTTCTTC
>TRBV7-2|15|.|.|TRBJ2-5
CASSRLRGSQETQYF
TGTGCCAGCAGCAGACTCAGGGGCTCCCAAGAGACCCAGTACTTC
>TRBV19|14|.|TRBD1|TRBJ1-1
CASSRDRGNTEAFF
TGTGCCAGTAGTAGGGACAGGGGGAACACTGAAGCTTTCTTT
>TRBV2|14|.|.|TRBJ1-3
CASLGGLSGNTIYF
TGTGCCAGCCTGGGGGGGCTCTCTGGAAACACCATATATTTT
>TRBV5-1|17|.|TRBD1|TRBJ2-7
CASSLVSGRQGAYEQYF
TGCGCCAGCAGCTTGGTCTCCGGGCGACAGGGGGCCTACGAGCAGTACTTC
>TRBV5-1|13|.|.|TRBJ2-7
CASSHSSSYEQYF
TGCGCCAGCAGCCACTCTAGCTCCTACGAGCAGTACTTC
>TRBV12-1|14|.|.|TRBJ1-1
CASSPGTQGTEAFF
TGTGCCAGCAGCCCCGGGACACAAGGCACTGAAGCTTTCTTT
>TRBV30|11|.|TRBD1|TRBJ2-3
CAWTLGQDAGF
TGTGCCTGGACCCTCGGACAGGATGCGGGTTTT
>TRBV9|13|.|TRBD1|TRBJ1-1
CASRQGGNTEAFF
TGTGCCAGCAGGCAGGGGGGGAACACTGAAGCTTTCTTT
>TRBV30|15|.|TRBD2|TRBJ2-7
CAWSLAGAVPYEQYF
TGTGCCTGGAGTCTAGCGGGAGCGGTCCCCTACGAGCAGTACTTC
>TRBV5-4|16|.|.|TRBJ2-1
CASSLETGHPGDEQFF
TGTGCCAGCAGCCTAGAAACAGGACACCCGGGGGATGAGCAGTTCTTC
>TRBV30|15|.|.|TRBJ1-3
CAWSPSGISGNTIYF
TGTGCCTGGAGTCCGTCCGGGATCTCCGGAAACACCATATATTTT
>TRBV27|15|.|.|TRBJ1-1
CASSQGFSMNTEAFF
TGTGCCAGCAGTCAGGGGTTCAGTATGAACACTGAAGCTTTCTTT
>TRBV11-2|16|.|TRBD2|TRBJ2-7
CASSLELAGASYEQYF
TGTGCCAGCAGCTTAGAACTAGCGGGAGCCTCCTACGAGCAGTACTTC
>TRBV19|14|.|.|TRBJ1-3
CASGDSYSGNTIYF
TGTGCCAGTGGAGACAGTTACTCTGGAAACACCATATATTTT
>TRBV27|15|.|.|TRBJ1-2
CASGPVPAGIYGYTF
TGTGCCAGCGGTCCGGTGCCCGCAGGGATCTATGGCTACACCTTC
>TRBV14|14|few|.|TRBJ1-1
CASSTRGSVAEAFF
TGTGCCAGCAGCACCAGAGGTTCGGTGGCTGAAGCTTTCTTT
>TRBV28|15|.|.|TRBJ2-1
CASRGGNFRLNEQFF
TGTGCCAGCAGAGGCGGGAACTTCCGATTGAATGAGCAGTTCTTC
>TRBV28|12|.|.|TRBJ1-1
CASSNRVNEAFF
TGTGCCAGCAGTAACAGGGTCAATGAAGCTTTCTTT
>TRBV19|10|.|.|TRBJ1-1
CASNGGKAFF
TGTGCCAGTAATGGAGGGAAAGCTTTCTTT
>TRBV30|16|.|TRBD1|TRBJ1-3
CAWSMGQVYSGNTIYF
TGTGCCTGGAGTATGGGACAGGTGTACTCTGGAAACACCATATATTTT
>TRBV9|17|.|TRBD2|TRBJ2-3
CASSVSSGGLYTDTQYF
TGTGCCAGCAGCGTCTCTAGCGGGGGCCTATACACAGATACGCAGTATTTT